The clone carrying this T cell receptor (beta chain) was detected only a few times. Its antigen is as yet unknown. Germline lookup yields CDR1 MGHRA and CDR2 YSYEKL. Unmatched junction bases numbered 1, after V lost 0 bases and J lost 0 bases. CDR3 length: 17 residues. The data were produced by immunoSEQ multiplex PCR, yet TCRdb's version contains in-frame clones alone and is incomplete. The profile shows about 350,000 clones, 70% to 90% of them singletons. This record comes from a study of Ad26.COV2.S vaccination and SARS-CoV-2 variants. Study findings and constraints: Vaccinated individuals (as opposed to placebo recipients) had higher spike-specific TCR breadth.

The sample's treatment: roughly 18 received Ad26.COV2.S at low or high dose, single or two shots; about 5 received placebo; per-sample allocation not given. Collection of the samples took place on day 63 after the first injection of vaccine or placebo. Aged 18-55 years, donor was enrolled in Boston in the early 2020s. This receptor was identified in a person between 18 and 60 years old who received the Ad26.COV2.S COVID-19 vaccine or a placebo. The sequencing used peripheral blood, collected in a trial of Ad26.COV2.S vaccine versus placebo. The chain uses TRBV4-1 and TRBJ2-1; the match to TRBD1 covers 11 bases. CDR3 coding DNA: TGCGCCAGCAGCCAAGACGGGACAGGGGGCTCCTACAATGAGCAGTTCTTC. It codes for CASSQDGTGGSYNEQFF.